Detailed here is one T cell receptor (beta chain). The germline V gene encodes CDR1 SNHLY and CDR2 FYNNEI. V trimming: 4 bases; J trimming: 4 bases; junction bases outside the gene matches: 2. This CDR3 has 13 residues. This entry is derived from a study of blood T cell repertoires in COVID-19. Study-level information: Collection of acute and convalescent COVID-19 samples took place in the United States, Italy and Spain. In each case, the material was cDNA or gDNA derived from T cells, B-cell-depleted T cells, or PBMCs.

Authors' processing steps: Amplification with reference gene primers provided the estimates of nucleated cell counts. TCRdb's copy holds only in-frame clones and misses some; the assay was immunoSEQ multiplex PCR. V and J calls and clone size are copied from that table; D and trimming were computed from the DNA. The sample includes over 150,000 clones, around 80% of them seen just once. The sequence derives from a human donor in a cohort sampled during active COVID-19. The V and J genes are TRBV2 and TRBJ2-5; 8 bases agree with TRBD2. Input material: peripheral blood. In DNA, the CDR3 is TGTGCCAGCAGTGTAGCGGGGAGAGAGACCCAGTACTTC. Translated: CASSVAGRETQYF.